What follows are 30 T cell receptor beta chains derived from one specimen sequenced in a study of CD8 T cells in ankylosing spondylitis. Study outcomes and limitations: A TCR beta motif of eight highly homologous variants appeared characteristic of ankylosing spondylitis blood.

Their target antigens are unknown. TCRdb passed the 5' RACE reads through MiXCR, listing each CDR3 protein once. The sample yields about 330,000 distinct CDR3 sequences, around 7.6% seen once. The source material was blood, either unsorted or a sorted T cell fraction (not recorded which). Receptor source: a male donor with ankylosing spondylitis.

The rearrangement links TRBV5-4 to TRBJ1-1; D is unclear. The germline gives CDR1 SGHNT, CDR2 YYREEE (reference sequence). This CDR3 is 13 amino acids long. The V end lost 0 bases, the J end lost 3 bases, and 6 bases lay between the germline ends. The CDR3 is CASSLVRDTEAFF. The CDR3 DNA is TGTGCCAGCAGCTTGGTCCGAGACACTGAAGCTTTCTTT.

The table lists this clonotype with many counts. The chain links TRBV29-1 to TRBJ2-3, with TRBD2 matching 9 bases. V trimming: 4 bases; J trimming: 6 bases; junction bases outside the gene matches: 5. Looked up from germline, CDR1 is SQVTM and CDR2 is ANQGSEA. The CDR3 has 13 amino acids. This CDR3 reads CSVVLAGSDTQYF. In DNA, the CDR3 is TGCAGCGTTGTCCTAGCGGGATCTGATACGCAGTATTTT.

This clonotype was counted between two and nine times. The chain carries TRBV19 and TRBJ1-2, with 7 nucleotides matching TRBD1. The CDR3 has 12 amino acids. Germline CDR1 LNHDA, CDR2 SQIVND (reference sequence). J was trimmed by 6 bases and V by 7 bases; bases with no gene match: 5. In DNA form, the CDR3 reads TGTGCCAGTAAGCGGGGACAGCATGGCTACACCTTC. Amino acids: CASKRGQHGYTF.

This clonotype occurred a few times. The J gene is TRBJ1-1, the V gene TRBV5-6, with no clear D. The CDR3 sequence is 14 residues long. Trimming pared 7 bases from V and 3 bases from J, leaving 16 bases between. Per the germline V gene, CDR1 is SGHDT and CDR2 is YYEEEE. CDR3 residues: CASAADRLDTEAFF. The CDR3 coding sequence is TGTGCCAGCGCTGCGGATCGGCTGGACACTGAAGCTTTCTTT.

In this sample, this clonotype turned up once. This chain joins TRBV7-8 and TRBJ2-6; D is unresolved. Germline-derived CDR1 and CDR2 are SGHVS and FQNEAQ. Trimming removed 2 bases at V and 0 bases at J, with 11 bases between. There are 17 residues in the CDR3. The CDR3 loop is CASSLRSLFSGANVLTF. CDR3 nucleotide sequence: TGTGCCAGCAGCTTACGCAGTCTTTTCTCTGGGGCCAACGTCCTGACTTTC.

This clonotype was observed many times. V usage is TRBV29-1 and J usage is TRBJ2-3; perhaps D is TRBD1 or TRBD2 (7 bases each). This CDR3 contains 14 residues. V was cut by 6 bases and J by 4 bases, with 17 bases left in between. Germline loops: CDR1 SQVTM, CDR2 ANQGSEA. The CDR3 nucleotides are TGCAGCGTCGAGGGGGGGACAGTAGCAGATACGCAGTATTTT. Translated, it gives CSVEGGTVADTQYF.

This clonotype came up a few times. The chain joins TRBV7-6 to TRBJ2-1; 14 nucleotides line up with TRBD2. Germline V CDR1 and CDR2: SGHVS, FNYEAQ. This CDR3 has 15 residues. J was trimmed by 6 bases and V by 5 bases; bases with no gene match: 3. The CDR3 DNA sequence: TGTGCCAGCAGCGTGGGACTAGCGGGAGTCAATGAGCAGTTCTTC. This translates into CASSVGLAGVNEQFF.

The rearrangement joins TRBV7-2 to TRBJ1-4; D call uncertain. With 2 bases removed from V and 7 bases from J, the gap between germline ends came to 5 bases. The CDR3 sequence is 12 residues long. CDR1 is SGHTA, CDR2 FQGNSA, per germline. This CDR3 reads CASSLPGEKLFF. The CDR3 DNA follows: TGTGCCAGCAGCTTACCGGGTGAAAAACTGTTTTTT.

This chain joins TRBV5-1 and TRBJ1-1, with 7 positions matching TRBD1. V shed 0 bases and J 4 bases; nucleotides not matched to a gene: 9. The germline V gene has CDR1 SGHRS and CDR2 YFSETQ. This CDR3 is 16 amino acids long. The CDR3 reads CASSLGLAGGSTEAFF. DNA for the CDR3: TGCGCCAGCAGCTTGGGCCTGGCAGGGGGAAGCACTGAAGCTTTCTTT.

This clonotype was counted a few times. This chain uses TRBV5-1 with TRBJ1-6; 7 bases fit TRBD1. The trim removed 4 bases at V and 9 bases at J, leaving 7 bases unmatched. Germline loops: CDR1 SGHRS, CDR2 YFSETQ. The CDR3 sequence is 14 residues long. CDR3: CASSIGTVSSPLHF. CDR3 in DNA: TGCGCCAGCAGCATCGGGACAGTGAGTTCACCCCTCCACTTT.

J is TRBJ2-5 and V is TRBV20-1; tentatively, D is TRBD1 (5 bases). V shed 0 bases and J shed 7 bases, with 18 bases lying between them. Germline assignment: CDR1 DFQATT and CDR2 SNEGSKA (reference sequence). This CDR3 has 15 amino acids. CDR3 coding DNA: TGCAGTGCTAGAGATCTTGGGGCGGCCCTTTGGACCCAGTACTTC. Translating gives CSARDLGAALWTQYF.

The chain is built from TRBV10-3 and TRBJ1-1; 8 nucleotides agree with TRBD1. The CDR3 loop spans 14 amino acids. Germline CDR1 reads ENHRY; CDR2 reads SYGVKD. V was clipped by 3 bases and J by 2 bases; unmatched bases: 2. In DNA form, the CDR3 reads TGTGCCATCAGTGAACAGGGGGTCAACACTGAAGCTTTCTTT. Residues: CAISEQGVNTEAFF.

V and J are TRBV6-1 and TRBJ1-6, with a possible D match to TRBD1 (5 bases). Germline CDR1 and CDR2: MNHNS and SASEGT. CDR3 length equals 14 residues. Deletions cut 8 bases from V and 12 bases from J, with 20 bases between. CDR3 amino acids: CASLRAQDGGPLHF. The CDR3 DNA reads as TGTGCCAGCCTCCGGGCGCAAGACGGGGGACCCCTCCACTTT.

The chain joins TRBV6-2 or TRBV6-3 to TRBJ2-6, with 7 bases matching TRBD1. V trimming: 2 bases; J trimming: 0 bases; junction bases outside the gene matches: 4. The CDR3 runs to 17 residues. Per the germline V gene, CDR1 is MNHEY and CDR2 is SVGEGT. The CDR3 protein is CASSYGRDSSGANVLTF. The CDR3 DNA is TGTGCCAGCAGTTACGGCAGGGACAGCTCTGGGGCCAACGTCCTGACTTTC.

The rearrangement links TRBV6-4 to TRBJ2-3, with 9 bases fitting TRBD2. The junction had 9 bases not matched to a gene; V was cut back by 6 bases and J by 2 bases. CDR3 length: 16 amino acids. Looked up from germline, CDR1 is MRHNA and CDR2 is SNTAGT. Written as DNA, the CDR3 is TGTGCCAGCAGAGGCTTTAGCGGGAGTGACACAGATACGCAGTATTTT. This codes for CASRGFSGSDTDTQYF.

This chain uses TRBV28 with TRBJ2-3, with D uncertain. V was shortened by 8 bases and J by 9 bases, with 18 bases between the two germline ends. CDR3 size: 13 residues. Germline-derived CDR1 and CDR2 are MDHEN and SYDVKM. CDR3 amino acids: CASAVSGPETQYF. DNA of the CDR3: TGTGCCAGCGCCGTTTCCGGTCCGGAGACGCAGTATTTT.

Only a few counts were recorded for this clonotype. This rearrangement joins TRBV4-2 to TRBJ2-2; D perhaps matches TRBD1 (6 bases). V was cut by 1 base and J by 5 bases, with 11 bases left in between. The germline V gene has CDR1 LGHNA and CDR2 YNFKEQ. The CDR3 sequence is 15 residues long. The CDR3 DNA sequence: TGTGCCAGCAGCCAAGGTCCAGGGGATACCGGGGAGCTGTTTTTT. Encoded protein: CASSQGPGDTGELFF.

This chain uses TRBV10-3 with TRBJ2-7; 7 nucleotides align to TRBD1. CDR1 is ENHRY, CDR2 SYGVKD, per germline. Germline trimming cut 8 bases from V and 7 bases from J; bases unmatched to any gene: 11. This CDR3 has 13 amino acids. The CDR3 DNA is TGTGCCATCGCGATGACAGGGTTTAGGGAGCAGTACTTC. It translates to CAIAMTGFREQYF.

There are many counts of this clonotype. This chain joins TRBV19 and TRBJ2-2; tentatively, D is TRBD1 (5 bases). Germline V gene data show CDR1 as LNHDA and CDR2 as SQIVND (reference sequence). The CDR3 sequence is 15 residues long. The V gene lost 3 bases and the J gene lost 4 bases, with 12 bases spanning the gap. CDR3 in DNA: TGTGCCAGTAGTATCCAGCAGGGCACCACCGGGGAGCTGTTTTTT. Translation: CASSIQQGTTGELFF.

The chain carries TRBV3-1 and TRBJ2-1; 9 positions match TRBD2. This CDR3 has 15 residues. The germline CDR1 and CDR2 sequences are LGHDT and YNNKEL (reference sequence). V shed 1 base and J 9 bases; nucleotides not matched to a gene: 7. CDR3 DNA sequence: TGTGCCAGCAGCCAAGGAACGCTAGCGGGAAGTGAGCAGTTCTTC. Its translation is CASSQGTLAGSEQFF.

This chain joins TRBV12-3 or TRBV12-4 and TRBJ2-5, with D possibly being TRBD2 (5 bases). This CDR3 contains 17 residues. V was trimmed by 5 bases and J by 0 bases, leaving 19 bases between them. The CDR3 sequence is CASSPPSSRSYQETQYF. In nucleotides, the CDR3 is TGTGCCAGCAGTCCCCCTAGCTCCCGATCGTACCAAGAGACCCAGTACTTC.

This clonotype appeared a few times. This chain connects TRBV7-6 to TRBJ2-2; D may be TRBD1 (5 bases). The V end was cut by 7 bases, the J end by 1 base, with 13 bases between. The CDR3 runs 15 residues. Per the germline V gene, CDR1 is SGHVS and CDR2 is FNYEAQ. CDR3 region: CASTLLGLNTGELFF. The DNA of the CDR3 is TGTGCCAGCACCCTATTGGGGCTGAACACCGGGGAGCTGTTTTTT.

This clonotype was recorded many times. This chain uses TRBV9 with TRBJ1-1, with D possibly TRBD1 on 6 matching bases. V lost 2 bases and J 1 base, leaving 15 bases between the germline ends. The CDR3 has 16 residues. Germline assignment: CDR1 SGDLS and CDR2 YYNGEE. In DNA form, the CDR3 reads TGTGCCAGCAGCGTGGGCCGGGGGGCCTCGAACACTGAAGCTTTCTTT. This gives the protein CASSVGRGASNTEAFF.

The V gene is TRBV7-7, the J gene TRBJ2-7; 7 bases are shared with TRBD2. The trim removed 4 bases at V and 7 bases at J, leaving 10 bases unmatched. The length of the CDR3 is 14 residues. The germline gives CDR1 SSHAT, CDR2 FNYEAQ (reference sequence). In DNA form, the CDR3 reads TGTGCCAGCAGCTACCGCCCGGGGGGAGGGGAGCAGTACTTC. Translated: CASSYRPGGGEQYF.

With regard to this clonotype: A much bigger clone sits one base away, suggesting this may be a read error. V is TRBV11-2 and J is TRBJ2-1; 11 nucleotides agree with TRBD2. Germline V lookup: CDR1 SGHAT, CDR2 FQNNGV. This CDR3 has 16 amino acids. For the CDR3, the DNA is TGTGTCAGCAGCCGACAGGGACTAGCGGACTACAATGAGCAGTTCTTC. Its translation is CVSSRQGLADYNEQFF.

The chain carries TRBV7-3 and TRBJ2-1; 11 bases line up with TRBD1. CDR1 and CDR2 from the germline V gene are SGHTA and FQGTGA. This CDR3 region has 14 residues. The junction had 1 base not matched to a gene; V was cut back by 3 bases and J by 6 bases. CDR3 in DNA: TGTGCCAGCAGCTTCGGGACAGGGGGCAATGAGCAGTTCTTC. Translating it yields CASSFGTGGNEQFF.

This chain links TRBV2 with TRBJ2-5; a possible D gene is TRBD2 (5 bases). This CDR3 is 13 amino acids long. Germline V gene sequence: CDR1 SNHLY, CDR2 FYNNEI. Trimming took 6 bases from V and 7 from J, leaving 15 bases between them. CDR3 DNA sequence: TGTGCCAGCAGGGAGGACCCCGGTGTGACCCAGTACTTC. This sequence encodes CASREDPGVTQYF.

This clonotype appeared a few times. The chain is built from TRBV6-5 and TRBJ2-5; 11 positions agree with TRBD2. The CDR3 consists of 17 residues. The junction had 10 bases not matched to a gene; V was cut back by 2 bases and J by 5 bases. Germline values: CDR1 MNHEY, CDR2 SVGAGI. The CDR3 region has the DNA TGTGCCAGCAGTTACGGCCTAGCGGGAGGATCTCAGGAGACCCAGTACTTC. It specifies CASSYGLAGGSQETQYF.

This clonotype was counted only a few times. The V call is TRBV2, the J call TRBJ1-3; D unresolved. Germline CDR1 reads SNHLY; CDR2 reads FYNNEI. CDR3 length: 16 amino acids. Trimming removed 6 bases at V and 2 bases at J, with 17 bases between. In DNA, the CDR3 is TGTGCCAGCAGCCTAACCGCTGCAGGCCCTGGAAACACCATATATTTT. It encodes CASSLTAAGPGNTIYF.

The chain recombines TRBV5-1 with TRBJ2-5; D is possibly TRBD1 (5 bases). The CDR3 loop spans 15 amino acids. Trimming shortened V by 0 bases and J by 2 bases, and 11 bases separated the two germline ends. Germline CDR1 is SGHRS and CDR2 is YFSETQ. The CDR3 sequence: CASSLASGRQETQYF. CDR3 DNA: TGCGCCAGCAGCTTGGCCTCAGGGCGGCAAGAGACCCAGTACTTC.